This is a list of T cell receptor beta chains from one sample in a study of T cells after yellow fever vaccination. TCRdb itself ran the 5' RACE reads through MiXCR, one entry per CDR3 protein. The sample includes hundreds of thousands of distinct CDR3 sequences, around an eighth of them seen just once. Material: PBMCs, obtained on the day of the yellow fever booster vaccination. The receptors derive from a man between 25 and 39 years old who received the YFV17D yellow fever vaccine. CDR3s include the opening cysteine and the closing phenylalanine or tryptophan. A D gene is named only where the DNA matches it firmly. Clone size, where shown, is once, few, many, or a class for clones that have expanded.

>-|TRBD2|TRBJ2-7|TRBV15
TGTGCCACCAGCAGGCTAGCGGGAGTGGGCGAGCAGTACTTC
CATSRLAGVGEQYF
>few|TRBD2|TRBJ2-1|TRBV27
TGTGCCAGCAGTCTCACCGGGACTAGCGGGAGGGTTTGGTACAATGAGCAGTTCTTC
CASSLTGTSGRVWYNEQFF
>few|-|TRBJ2-7|TRBV7-8
TGTGCCAGCAGCTCTAAGGGGGGGCTTTACGAGCAGTACTTC
CASSSKGGLYEQYF
>few|TRBD2|TRBJ2-2|TRBV7-8
TGTGCCAGCAGCTTGATGGGCGGGAGGGCAGGCACCGGGGAGCTGTTTTTT
CASSLMGGRAGTGELFF
>many|-|TRBJ1-3|TRBV3-1
TGTGCCAGCAGCGACAGGAGCTCTGGAAACACCATATATTTT
CASSDRSSGNTIYF
>-|TRBD2|TRBJ2-3|TRBV7-8
TGTGCCAGCAGCTTAGCGACGACTAGCGGGGGAGCTAGCACAGATACGCAGTATTTT
CASSLATTSGGASTDTQYF
>few|-|TRBJ2-7|TRBV7-2
TGTGCCAGCAGCTTTCCTACCCAGGAGGAGCAGTACTTC
CASSFPTQEEQYF
>few|-|TRBJ1-1|TRBV27
TGTGCCACCCAACAGTTCGGCCTTGGGGGCTCTGAAGCTTTCTTT
CATQQFGLGGSEAFF
>many|-|TRBJ1-2|TRBV11-2
TGTGCCACCATTGACAGCGGCTATGGCTACACCTTC
CATIDSGYGYTF
>-|-|TRBJ2-2|TRBV5-1
TGCGCCAGCAGCTTGGAAATCCCCGACACCGGGGAGCTGTTATTT
CASSLEIPDTGELLF
>few|TRBD1|TRBJ2-7|TRBV4-3
TGCGCCAGCAGCCAAGGTCGGGACAGGACCTACGAGCAGTACTTC
CASSQGRDRTYEQYF
>few|TRBD1|TRBJ1-4|TRBV7-8
TGTGCCAGCAGCTTAGTGGGCAACAGGGGACCCGCAACTAATGAAAAACTGTTTTTT
CASSLVGNRGPATNEKLFF
>few|TRBD2|TRBJ2-1|TRBV6-5
TGTGCCAGCAGTTACCCTACTAGCGGAGTTCGAAAAAGGGATGAGCAGTTCTTC
CASSYPTSGVRKRDEQFF
>few|TRBD2|TRBJ2-7|TRBV7-2
TGTGCCAGCAGCCGTAGCGGGAGGGCCTTCGGTTACGAGCAGTACTTC
CASSRSGRAFGYEQYF
>-|-|TRBJ2-2|TRBV20-1
TGCAGTGCGTGGAAGCGATCGAACACCGGGGAGCTGTTTTTT
CSAWKRSNTGELFF
>-|-|TRBJ2-4|TRBV18
TGTGCCAGCTCACAAACTAGGGCTGAAAACATTCAGTACTTC
CASSQTRAENIQYF
>few|TRBD2|TRBJ2-5|TRBV7-2
TGTGCCAGCAGCTTAGGACCGACTAGCGCGGAGACCCAGTACTTC
CASSLGPTSAETQYF
>-|-|TRBJ2-1|TRBV19
TGTGCCAGTAGTATGATGGACTTCAATGAGCAGTTCTTC
CASSMMDFNEQFF
>few|-|TRBJ2-3|TRBV12-3/TRBV12-4
TGTGCCAGCAGTCCCCAGGGACACCTGGGATCAGATACGCAGTATTTT
CASSPQGHLGSDTQYF
>few|TRBD1|TRBJ2-7|TRBV5-1
TGCGCCAGCAACCCGGGACAGGGGACCTACGAGCAGTACTTC
CASNPGQGTYEQYF
>-|TRBD2|TRBJ2-1|TRBV7-3
TGTGCCAGCAGCCCCGGGAGGGCCTATACGAATGAGCAGTTCTTC
CASSPGRAYTNEQFF
>-|-|TRBJ2-3|TRBV10-3
TGTGCCACACGCCCAGGAGATACGCAGTATTTT
CATRPGDTQYF